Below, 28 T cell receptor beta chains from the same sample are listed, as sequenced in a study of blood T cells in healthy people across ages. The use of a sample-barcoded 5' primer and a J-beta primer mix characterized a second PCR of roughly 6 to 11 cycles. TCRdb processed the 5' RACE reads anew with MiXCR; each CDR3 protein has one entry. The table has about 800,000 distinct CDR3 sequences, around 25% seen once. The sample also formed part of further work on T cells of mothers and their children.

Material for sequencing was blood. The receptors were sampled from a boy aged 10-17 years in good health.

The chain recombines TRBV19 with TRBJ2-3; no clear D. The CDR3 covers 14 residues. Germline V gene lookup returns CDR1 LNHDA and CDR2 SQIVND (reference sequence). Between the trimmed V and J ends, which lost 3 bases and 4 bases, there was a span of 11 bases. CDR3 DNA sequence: TGTGCCAGTAGTATCCCCAGCGCCTCAGATACGCAGTATTTT. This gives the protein CASSIPSASDTQYF. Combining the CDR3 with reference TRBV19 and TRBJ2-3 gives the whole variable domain DGGITQSPKYLFRKEGQNVTLSCEQNLNHDAMYWYRQDPGQGLRLIYYSQIVNDFQKGDIAEGYSVSREKKESFPLTVTSAQKNPTAFYLCASSIPSASDTQYFGPGTRLTVL.

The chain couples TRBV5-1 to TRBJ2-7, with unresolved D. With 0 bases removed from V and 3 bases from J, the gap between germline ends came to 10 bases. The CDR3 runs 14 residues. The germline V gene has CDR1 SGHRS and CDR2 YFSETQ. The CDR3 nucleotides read TGCGCCAGCAGCTTGGGTCCCATTGGCTACGAGCAGTACTTC. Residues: CASSLGPIGYEQYF.

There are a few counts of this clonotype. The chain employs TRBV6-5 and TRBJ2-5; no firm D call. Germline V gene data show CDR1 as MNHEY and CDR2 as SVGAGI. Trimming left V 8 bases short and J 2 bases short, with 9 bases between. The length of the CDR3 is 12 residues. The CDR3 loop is CASGRNQETQYF. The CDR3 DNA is TGTGCCAGCGGACGGAATCAAGAGACCCAGTACTTC.

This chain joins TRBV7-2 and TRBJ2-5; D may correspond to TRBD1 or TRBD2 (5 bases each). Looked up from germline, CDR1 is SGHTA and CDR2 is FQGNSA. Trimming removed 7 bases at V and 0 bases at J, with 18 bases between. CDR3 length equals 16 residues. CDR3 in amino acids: CASTGTGRSYQETQYF. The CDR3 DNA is TGTGCCAGCACCGGGACGGGGAGATCTTACCAAGAGACCCAGTACTTC. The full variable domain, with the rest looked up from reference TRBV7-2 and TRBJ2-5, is GAGVSQSPSNKVTEKGKDVELRCDPISGHTALYWYRQSLGQGLEFLIYFQGNSAPDKSGLPSDRFSAERTGGSVSTLTIQRTQQEDSAVYLCASTGTGRSYQETQYFGPGTRLLVL.

For the CDR3, the DNA is TGTGCCAGCAGCTCTATACACCCGGGACTAGCGGATTACAATGAGCAGTTCTTC. Amino acid sequence: CASSSIHPGLADYNEQFF. The V call is TRBV7-9, the J call TRBJ2-1; TRBD2 agrees at 11 bases. This CDR3 is 18 amino acids long. V shed 4 bases and J 4 bases; nucleotides not matched to a gene: 12. CDR1 and CDR2 (germline): SEHNR, FQNEAQ (reference sequence). Together with reference TRBV7-9 and TRBJ2-1, the CDR3 gives the full variable domain: DTGVSQNPRHKITKRGQNVTFRCDPISEHNRLYWYRQTLGQGPEFLTYFQNEAQLEKSRLLSDRFSAERPKGSFSTLEIQRTEQGDSAMYLCASSSIHPGLADYNEQFFGPGTRLTVL.

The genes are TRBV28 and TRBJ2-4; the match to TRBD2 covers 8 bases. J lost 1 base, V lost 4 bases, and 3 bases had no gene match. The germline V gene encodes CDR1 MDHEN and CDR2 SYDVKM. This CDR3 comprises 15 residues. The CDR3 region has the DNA TGTGCCAGCAGTTCCGAGCGGGAGGCCAAAAACATTCAGTACTTC. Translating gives CASSSEREAKNIQYF.

CDR3 nucleotides: TGTGCCAGCAGCGGGACAGGGGCTTACTATGGCTACACCTTC. Amino acids: CASSGTGAYYGYTF. The chain carries TRBV12-3 or TRBV12-4 and TRBJ1-2; 10 bases line up with TRBD1. This CDR3 has 14 amino acids. V shed 6 bases and J 3 bases; nucleotides not matched to a gene: 4.

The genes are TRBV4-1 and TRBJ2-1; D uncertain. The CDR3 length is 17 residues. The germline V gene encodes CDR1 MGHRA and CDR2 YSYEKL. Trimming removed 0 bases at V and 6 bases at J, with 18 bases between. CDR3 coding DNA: TGCGCCAGCAGCCAAGATGGTGCGAATTTTTGGGGCAATGAGCAGTTCTTC. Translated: CASSQDGANFWGNEQFF.

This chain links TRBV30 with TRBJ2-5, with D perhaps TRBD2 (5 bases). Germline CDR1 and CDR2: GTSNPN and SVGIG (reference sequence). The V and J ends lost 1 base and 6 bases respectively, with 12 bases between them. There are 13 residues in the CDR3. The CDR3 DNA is TGTGCCTGGAGTGCCCGGACTCGGAAGACCCAGTACTTC. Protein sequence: CAWSARTRKTQYF.

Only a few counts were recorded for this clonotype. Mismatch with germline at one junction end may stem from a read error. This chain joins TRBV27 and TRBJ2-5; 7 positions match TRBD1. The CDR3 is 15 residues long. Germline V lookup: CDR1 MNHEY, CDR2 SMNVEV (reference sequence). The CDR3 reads CASRPTGVRRRAQYF. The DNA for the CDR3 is TGCGCCAGCAGACCTACAGGGGTCAGGAGGCGGGCCCAGTACTTC.

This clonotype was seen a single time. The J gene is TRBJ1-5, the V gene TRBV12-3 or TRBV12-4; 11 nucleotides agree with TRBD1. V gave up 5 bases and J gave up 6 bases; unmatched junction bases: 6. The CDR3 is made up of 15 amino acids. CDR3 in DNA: TGTGCCAGCAGTCCGGGGACAGGGGGGATTCAGCCCCAGCATTTT. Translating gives CASSPGTGGIQPQHF.

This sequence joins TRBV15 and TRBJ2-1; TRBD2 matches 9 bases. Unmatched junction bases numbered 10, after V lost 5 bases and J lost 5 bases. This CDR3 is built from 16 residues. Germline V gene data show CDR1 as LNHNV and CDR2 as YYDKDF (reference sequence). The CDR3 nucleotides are TGTGCCACCAGCCGCGGGGGCGGGAGGGCTAACAATGAGCAGTTCTTC. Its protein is CATSRGGGRANNEQFF.

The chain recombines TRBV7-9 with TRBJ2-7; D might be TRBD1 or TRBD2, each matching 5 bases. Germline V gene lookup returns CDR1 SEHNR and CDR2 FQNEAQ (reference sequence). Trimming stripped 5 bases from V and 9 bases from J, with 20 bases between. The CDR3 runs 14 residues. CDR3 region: CASSNPGATLRQYF. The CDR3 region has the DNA TGTGCCAGCAGCAACCCCGGGGCTACCCTCCGGCAGTACTTC.

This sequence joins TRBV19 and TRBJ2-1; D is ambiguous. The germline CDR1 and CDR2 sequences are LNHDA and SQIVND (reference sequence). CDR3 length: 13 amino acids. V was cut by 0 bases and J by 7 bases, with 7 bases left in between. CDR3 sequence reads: CASSIDLGNEQFF. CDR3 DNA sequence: TGTGCCAGTAGTATAGATCTGGGTAATGAGCAGTTCTTC.

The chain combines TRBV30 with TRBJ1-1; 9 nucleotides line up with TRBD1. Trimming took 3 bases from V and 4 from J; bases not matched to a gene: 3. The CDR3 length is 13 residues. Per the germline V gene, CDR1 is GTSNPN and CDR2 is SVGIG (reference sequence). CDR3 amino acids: CAWRDRGFTEAFF. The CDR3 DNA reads TGTGCCTGGAGGGACAGGGGTTTCACTGAAGCTTTCTTT.

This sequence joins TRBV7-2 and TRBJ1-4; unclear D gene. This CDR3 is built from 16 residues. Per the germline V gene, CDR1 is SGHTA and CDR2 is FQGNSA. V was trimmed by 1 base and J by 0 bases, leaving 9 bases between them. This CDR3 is CASSLEAAATNEKLFF. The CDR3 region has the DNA TGTGCCAGCAGCTTAGAGGCAGCTGCAACTAATGAAAAACTGTTTTTT. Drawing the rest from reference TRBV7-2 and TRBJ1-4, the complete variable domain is GAGVSQSPSNKVTEKGKDVELRCDPISGHTALYWYRQSLGQGLEFLIYFQGNSAPDKSGLPSDRFSAERTGGSVSTLTIQRTQQEDSAVYLCASSLEAAATNEKLFFGSGTQLSVL.

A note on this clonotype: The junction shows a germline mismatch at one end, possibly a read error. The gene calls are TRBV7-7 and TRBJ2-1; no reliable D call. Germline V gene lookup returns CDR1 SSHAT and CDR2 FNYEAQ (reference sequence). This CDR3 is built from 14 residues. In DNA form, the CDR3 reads TGTGCTAGCAGCTTATCCCGCCCTACCAATGAGCAGTTCTTC. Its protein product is CASSLSRPTNEQFF. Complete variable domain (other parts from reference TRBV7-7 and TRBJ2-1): GAGVSQSPRYKVTKRGQDVTLRCDPISSHATLYWYQQALGQGPEFLTYFNYEAQPDKSGLPSDRFSAERPEGSISTLTIQRTEQRDSAMYRCASSLSRPTNEQFFGPGTRLTVL.

This chain's CDR3 is CASSRDRTNEKLFF. The CDR3 DNA is TGTGCCAGCAGCAGGGACAGGACTAATGAAAAACTGTTTTTT. The rearrangement uses TRBV6-5 and TRBJ1-4; 8 nucleotides align to TRBD1. V gave up 6 bases and J gave up 2 bases; unmatched junction bases: 2. The CDR3 extends over 14 amino acids. Germline CDR1 MNHEY, CDR2 SVGAGI.

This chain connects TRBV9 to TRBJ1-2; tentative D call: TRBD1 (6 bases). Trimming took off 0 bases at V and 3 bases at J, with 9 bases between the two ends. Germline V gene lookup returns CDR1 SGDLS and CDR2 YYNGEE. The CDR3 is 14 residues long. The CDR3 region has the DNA TGTGCCAGCAGCGTAGGGGGGGCCTACTATGGCTACACCTTC. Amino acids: CASSVGGAYYGYTF.

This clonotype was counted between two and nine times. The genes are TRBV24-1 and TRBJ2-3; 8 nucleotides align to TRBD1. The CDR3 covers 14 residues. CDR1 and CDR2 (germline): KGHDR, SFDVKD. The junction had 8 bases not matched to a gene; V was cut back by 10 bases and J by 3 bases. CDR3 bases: TGTGCCACTTCGCCAGGGGGCGCGACAGATACGCAGTATTTT. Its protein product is CATSPGGATDTQYF.

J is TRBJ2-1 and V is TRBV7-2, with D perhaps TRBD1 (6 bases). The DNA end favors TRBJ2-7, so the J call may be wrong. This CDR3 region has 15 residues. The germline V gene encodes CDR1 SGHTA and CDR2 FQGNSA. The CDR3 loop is CASSLDAGVTFEQYF. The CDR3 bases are TGTGCCAGCAGCTTAGATGCAGGGGTCACCTTCGAGCAGTACTTC.

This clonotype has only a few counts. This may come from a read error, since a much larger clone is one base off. The CDR3, as DNA: TGTGCCAGCAGCGCCGGGACAGGGGACTGCGAGCAGTACTTC. Encoded protein: CASSAGTGDCEQYF. This sequence joins TRBV9 and TRBJ2-7; TRBD1 agrees at 10 bases. CDR3 size: 14 residues. The germline V gene encodes CDR1 SGDLS and CDR2 YYNGEE. With V trimmed by 3 bases and J by 6 bases, 6 bases remained unmatched.

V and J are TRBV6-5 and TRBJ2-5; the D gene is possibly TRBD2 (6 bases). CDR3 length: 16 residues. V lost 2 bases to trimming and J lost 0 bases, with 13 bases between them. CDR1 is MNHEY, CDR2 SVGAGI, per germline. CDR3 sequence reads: CASSYSLAENQETQYF. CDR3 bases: TGTGCCAGCAGTTACAGCTTAGCGGAAAACCAAGAGACCCAGTACTTC.

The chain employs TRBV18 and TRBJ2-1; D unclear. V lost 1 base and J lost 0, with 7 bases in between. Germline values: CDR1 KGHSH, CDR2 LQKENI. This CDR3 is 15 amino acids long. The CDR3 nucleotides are TGTGCCAGCTCACCACAGGGCGTCTCCTACAATGAGCAGTTCTTC. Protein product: CASSPQGVSYNEQFF. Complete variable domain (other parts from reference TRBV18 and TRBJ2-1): NAGVMQNPRHLVRRRGQEARLRCSPMKGHSHVYWYRQLPEEGLKFMVYLQKENIIDESGMPKERFSAEFPKEGPSILRIQQVVRGDSAAYFCASSPQGVSYNEQFFGPGTRLTVL.

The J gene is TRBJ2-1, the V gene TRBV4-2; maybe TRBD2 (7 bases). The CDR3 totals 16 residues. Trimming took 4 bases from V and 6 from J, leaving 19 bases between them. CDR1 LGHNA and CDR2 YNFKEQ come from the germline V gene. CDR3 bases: TGTGCCAGCAGCCCTAGGGGGACTAAGGTGGTCAATGAGCAGTTCTTC. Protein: CASSPRGTKVVNEQFF.

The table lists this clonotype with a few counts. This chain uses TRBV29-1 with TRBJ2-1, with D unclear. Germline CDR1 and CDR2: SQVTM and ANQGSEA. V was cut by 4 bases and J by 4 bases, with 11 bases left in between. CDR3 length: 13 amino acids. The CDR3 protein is CSVGVGTYNEQFF. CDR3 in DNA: TGCAGCGTTGGAGTAGGAACGTACAATGAGCAGTTCTTC.

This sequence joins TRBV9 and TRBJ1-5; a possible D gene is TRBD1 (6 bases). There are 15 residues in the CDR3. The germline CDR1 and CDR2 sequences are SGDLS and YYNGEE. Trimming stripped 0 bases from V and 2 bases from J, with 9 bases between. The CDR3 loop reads CASSVGDTGNQPQHF. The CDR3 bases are TGTGCCAGCAGCGTAGGGGACACAGGCAATCAGCCCCAGCATTTT.

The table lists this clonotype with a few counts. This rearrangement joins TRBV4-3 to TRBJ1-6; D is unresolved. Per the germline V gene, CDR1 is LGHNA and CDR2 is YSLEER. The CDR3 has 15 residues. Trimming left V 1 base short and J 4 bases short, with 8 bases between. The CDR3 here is CASSQGSGYNSPLHF. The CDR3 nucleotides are TGCGCCAGCAGCCAAGGGTCAGGATATAATTCACCCCTCCACTTT.